A selection of T cell receptor beta chains follows, all from one sample in a study of identical twins. MiXCR was run by TCRdb on the 5' RACE reads, yielding one entry per CDR3 protein. This table holds 1,800,000 or so distinct CDR3 sequences, less than 40% found once. Specimen: cord blood. These receptors originate from a newborn girl in good health. The CDR3 runs from the conserved cysteine through the conserved F or W. D genes are given only for firm matches. Size is omitted from some rows. Given values are once, few, many or a class for expanded clones.

V gene: TRBV7-8
D gene: -
clone size: few
J gene: TRBJ2-7
CDR3 DNA: TGTGCCAGCAGCTTAGGTATCCGGGCCTACGAGCAGTACTTC
CDR3 protein: CASSLGIRAYEQYF

V gene: TRBV12-3/TRBV12-4
D gene: -
clone size: -
J gene: TRBJ2-1
CDR3 DNA: TGTGCCAGCAGTTTAGTCCTCAGTGAGGGGGGGGCGGCTTACAATGAGCGGTTCTTC
CDR3 protein: CASSLVLSEGGAAYNERFF

V gene: TRBV18
D gene: -
clone size: many
J gene: TRBJ2-5
CDR3 DNA: TGTGCCAGCTCCCTAAAAGGCAGCCAAGAGACCCAGTACTTC
CDR3 protein: CASSLKGSQETQYF

V gene: TRBV2
D gene: TRBD2
clone size: once
J gene: TRBJ2-1
CDR3 DNA: TGTGCCGGTGGGACTAGGCGACTTGATGAGCAGTTCTTC
CDR3 protein: CAGGTRRLDEQFF

V gene: TRBV27
D gene: TRBD2
clone size: once
J gene: TRBJ2-3
CDR3 DNA: TGTGCCAGCAGCCGCGGGACTAGCGGTACGCAGTATTTT
CDR3 protein: CASSRGTSGTQYF

V gene: TRBV10-3
D gene: TRBD1
clone size: few
J gene: TRBJ1-2
CDR3 DNA: TGTGCCATCAGAACCGGACAGGGTATAACGGCGGACGGCTACACCTTC
CDR3 protein: CAIRTGQGITADGYTF

V gene: TRBV6-1
D gene: -
clone size: few
J gene: TRBJ1-1
CDR3 DNA: TGTGCCAGCAGTGAATCGGTGGACACTGAAGCTTTCTTT
CDR3 protein: CASSESVDTEAFF

V gene: TRBV2
D gene: -
clone size: -
J gene: TRBJ2-2
CDR3 DNA: TGTGCCAGTTGCCGGGACACCGGGGAGCTGTTTTTT
CDR3 protein: CASCRDTGELFF

V gene: TRBV20-1
D gene: -
clone size: few
J gene: TRBJ2-5
CDR3 DNA: TGCAGTGCTAGAACTCCGACAGGGAGGGAGACCCAGTACTTC
CDR3 protein: CSARTPTGRETQYF

V gene: TRBV20-1
D gene: -
clone size: -
J gene: TRBJ2-1
CDR3 DNA: TGCAGTGCTAGAGGGGCGGGGGCATTGGGTGAGCAGTTCTTC
CDR3 protein: CSARGAGALGEQFF

V gene: TRBV5-6
D gene: -
clone size: few
J gene: TRBJ2-3
CDR3 DNA: TGTGCCAGCAGCTTGGCCATCGGGACTAGCACAGATACGCAGTATTTT
CDR3 protein: CASSLAIGTSTDTQYF

V gene: TRBV20-1
D gene: -
clone size: -
J gene: TRBJ2-3
CDR3 DNA: TGCAGTGCTAGGGCGGTCCTCACAGATACGCAGTATTTT
CDR3 protein: CSARAVLTDTQYF

V gene: TRBV6-5
D gene: TRBD2
clone size: -
J gene: TRBJ2-2
CDR3 DNA: TGTGCCTGTTCATTTAGACTAGCGGGAGGAACTACCGGGGAGCTGTTTTTT
CDR3 protein: CACSFRLAGGTTGELFF

V gene: TRBV15
D gene: -
clone size: few
J gene: TRBJ2-3
CDR3 DNA: TGTGCCACCAGCAGAGATCGACGTCCCTCTGGCACAGATACGCAGTATTTT
CDR3 protein: CATSRDRRPSGTDTQYF

V gene: TRBV2
D gene: -
clone size: -
J gene: TRBJ1-6
CDR3 DNA: TGTGCCAGCAGTGTGGACAAGTGGAATTCACCCCTCCACTTT
CDR3 protein: CASSVDKWNSPLHF

V gene: TRBV20-1
D gene: -
clone size: -
J gene: TRBJ2-3
CDR3 DNA: TGCAGTGCTATCTCCGATCCTACGCAGTATTTT
CDR3 protein: CSAISDPTQYF

V gene: TRBV2
D gene: -
clone size: -
J gene: TRBJ2-3
CDR3 DNA: TGTGCCAGCAGTGAAGGAACTACGACTAGCACAGATACGCAGTATTTT
CDR3 protein: CASSEGTTTSTDTQYF

V gene: TRBV7-9
D gene: -
clone size: few
J gene: TRBJ2-1
CDR3 DNA: TGTGCCAGCAGCCCCCGGAGGAGCGCCTACAATGAGCAGTTCTTC
CDR3 protein: CASSPRRSAYNEQFF

V gene: TRBV7-2
D gene: TRBD1
clone size: -
J gene: TRBJ1-4
CDR3 DNA: TGTGCCAGCAGCTTAGCGGGACAGGGGGTTGAAAAACTGTTTTTT
CDR3 protein: CASSLAGQGVEKLFF

V gene: TRBV18
D gene: TRBD1
clone size: few
J gene: TRBJ1-5
CDR3 DNA: TGTGCCAGCTCACTCAGAACCGGGACAGGCGATCAGCCCCAGCATTTT
CDR3 protein: CASSLRTGTGDQPQHF

V gene: TRBV29-1
D gene: TRBD2
clone size: -
J gene: TRBJ2-5
CDR3 DNA: TGCAGCGTTAAATTTTTTAGCGGGAGGGTAGAGACCCAGTACTTC
CDR3 protein: CSVKFFSGRVETQYF

V gene: TRBV7-2
D gene: -
clone size: -
J gene: TRBJ2-7
CDR3 DNA: TGTGCCAGCAGCTTAGTTGGGGGGTCCGGGGGGCGCTACGAGCAGTACTTC
CDR3 protein: CASSLVGGSGGRYEQYF

V gene: TRBV7-9
D gene: -
clone size: -
J gene: TRBJ1-1
CDR3 DNA: TGTGCCAGCAATCTAGGGTCGACAAACGCTGAAGCTTTCTTT
CDR3 protein: CASNLGSTNAEAFF

V gene: TRBV25-1
D gene: TRBD2
clone size: -
J gene: TRBJ2-5
CDR3 DNA: TGTGCCAGCAGTGAATTACGGGGACTAGCGGGAGAGACCCAGTACTTC
CDR3 protein: CASSELRGLAGETQYF

V gene: TRBV12-3/TRBV12-4
D gene: -
clone size: -
J gene: TRBJ1-5
CDR3 DNA: TGTGCCAGCAGTTTTACCCCGGACACCCAGCATTTT
CDR3 protein: CASSFTPDTQHF

V gene: TRBV20-1
D gene: -
clone size: -
J gene: TRBJ2-5
CDR3 DNA: TGCAGTGCCCTGAGGACAGCCCAAGAGACCCAGTACTTC
CDR3 protein: CSALRTAQETQYF

V gene: TRBV27
D gene: -
clone size: many
J gene: TRBJ1-2
CDR3 DNA: TGTGCCAGCAGTTTATCGAAGAGAGGTGGCTACACCTTC
CDR3 protein: CASSLSKRGGYTF

V gene: TRBV6-5
D gene: TRBD1
clone size: few
J gene: TRBJ2-7
CDR3 DNA: TGTGCCAGCACCACAGGGGGAGTCGGCGAGCAGTACTTC
CDR3 protein: CASTTGGVGEQYF

V gene: TRBV27
D gene: TRBD1
clone size: -
J gene: TRBJ1-1
CDR3 DNA: TGTGCCAGCAGCACCTACAGGGGCCGTATCGAAGCTTTCTTT
CDR3 protein: CASSTYRGRIEAFF